The source of this T cell receptor beta chain is a study of cytomegalovirus exposure and HLA in healthy donors. PCR amplification relied on 60 Vbeta primers (plus 13 Jbeta primers). The protocol was immunoSEQ multiplex PCR, while the TCRdb copy is restricted to in-frame clones and leaves out a portion. There are approximately 210,000 clones in the sample; roughly 82% occur only once, and roughly 5.5% lies in the top ten. The V gene end was trimmed by 0 bases and the J gene end by 1 base; junction bases not matched to a gene: 4. The CDR3 is 16 residues long. Germline V CDR1 and CDR2: SGHRS, YFSETQ. Among the donors, all were healthy bone marrow donors.

This chain connects TRBV5-1 to TRBJ2-1; 7 nucleotides align to TRBD2. The receptor's source is a man aged 40-49 years in good health and CMV-seropositive. The sequencing sample was made of PBMCs. The CDR3 is CASSLGASGSYNEQFF. CDR3 DNA sequence: TGCGCCAGCAGCTTGGGGGCTAGCGGTTCCTACAATGAGCAGTTCTTC.